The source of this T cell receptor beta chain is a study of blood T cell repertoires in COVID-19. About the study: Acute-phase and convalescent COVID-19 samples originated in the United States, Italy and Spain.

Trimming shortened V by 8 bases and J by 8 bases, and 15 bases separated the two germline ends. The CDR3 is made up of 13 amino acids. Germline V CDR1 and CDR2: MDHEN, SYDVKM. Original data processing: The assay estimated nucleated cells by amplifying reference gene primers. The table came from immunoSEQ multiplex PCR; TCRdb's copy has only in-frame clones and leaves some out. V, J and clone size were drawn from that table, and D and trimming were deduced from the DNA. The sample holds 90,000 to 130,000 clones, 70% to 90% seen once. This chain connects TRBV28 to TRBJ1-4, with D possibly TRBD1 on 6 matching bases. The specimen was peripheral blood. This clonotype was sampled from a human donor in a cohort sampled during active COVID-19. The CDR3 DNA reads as TGTGCCAGCGCAGTTGGGGGCGGGGAAAAACTGTTTTTT. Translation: CASAVGGGEKLFF.